The source of this T cell receptor beta chain is a study of T-cell reconstitution after alpha-beta-depleted transplantation in children. Germline CDR1 MNHEY, CDR2 SVGAGI. CDR3 length equals 17 residues. Trimming took 2 bases from V and 6 from J; bases not matched to a gene: 12. Molecular barcoding with unique molecular identifiers was used for the TCRbeta library. TCRdb redid the calling of the PCR reads with MiXCR, one entry per CDR3 protein. The sample consists of fewer than 95,000 distinct CDR3 sequences, 10% to 15% of them appearing once. At least ten counts were recorded for this clonotype. Here the sequenced sample was PBMCs from the stem cell graft donor, taken from the stem cell graft. The V call is TRBV6-5, the J call TRBJ1-2; TRBD1 aligns across 10 bases. This clonotype was sampled from a human donor who donated a stem cell graft to a child with inherited bone marrow failure. The CDR3 sequence is CASSYGGDRGRRHGYTF. The CDR3 bases are TGTGCCAGCAGTTACGGAGGTGACAGGGGGCGCCGACATGGCTACACCTTC.